Following are 14 T cell receptor beta chains from one sample sequenced in a study of blood T cells in healthy people across ages. PCR was performed a second time for about 7 to 12 cycles using a sample-barcoded 5' primer and a J-beta primer mix. Each CDR3 protein gets one entry after TCRdb re-called the 5' RACE reads with MiXCR. The table has hundreds of thousands of distinct CDR3 sequences, approximately 48% seen once. The sequenced material came from blood. The receptors here all came from a man aged 55 to 70 in good health.

The V call is TRBV5-5, the J call TRBJ2-3; possible D gene TRBD2, 5 bases. Trimming took off 3 bases at V and 0 bases at J, with 14 bases between the two ends. CDR3 size: 16 residues. Germline V CDR1 and CDR2: SGHKS, YYEKEE (reference sequence). The CDR3 DNA is TGTGCCAGCAGCTCCGGGATCGTCGCTAGCACAGATACGCAGTATTTT. It codes for CASSSGIVASTDTQYF.

This clonotype was counted only a few times. The V call is TRBV5-1, the J call TRBJ2-3, with D possibly being TRBD2 (6 bases). The CDR3 covers 14 residues. V was clipped by 1 base and J by 4 bases, with 10 bases between them. Germline CDR1 is SGHRS and CDR2 is YFSETQ. CDR3 sequence: CASSLWGESDTQYF. The CDR3 DNA is TGCGCCAGCAGCTTGTGGGGGGAGTCAGATACGCAGTATTTT. The whole variable domain, filled in from reference TRBV5-1 and TRBJ2-3, reads KAGVTQTPRYLIKTRGQQVTLSCSPISGHRSVSWYQQTPGQGLQFLFEYFSETQRNKGNFPGRFSGRQFSNSRSEMNVSTLELGDSALYLCASSLWGESDTQYFGPGTRLTVL.

This clonotype was counted between two and nine times. The chain recombines TRBV4-3 with TRBJ2-1; 8 bases align to TRBD2. Trimming at V came to 0 bases and at J to 8 bases, leaving 12 bases not matched to a gene. Germline-derived CDR1 and CDR2 are LGHNA and YSLEER. The CDR3 length is 17 residues. The CDR3 coding sequence is TGCGCCAGCAGCCAAGATCCCCTCAGCGGGAGCACCCATGAGCAGTTCTTC. Amino acids: CASSQDPLSGSTHEQFF.

The CDR3 DNA sequence: TGTGCCAGCAGTGAATCAGGGGGCCGTTATCAGCCCCAGCATTTT. Amino acid sequence: CASSESGGRYQPQHF. This chain connects TRBV2 to TRBJ1-5; TRBD1 matches 8 bases. In germline, CDR1 is SNHLY, CDR2 FYNNEI. V lost 2 bases, J lost 5 bases, and 5 bases stayed unmatched. This CDR3 region has 15 residues.

This clonotype was recorded a few times. This chain connects TRBV4-2 to TRBJ2-5; TRBD2 aligns across 11 bases. After removal of 3 bases from V and 5 bases from J, the junction contained 8 bases not matched to a gene. The CDR3 is 16 residues long. CDR1 is LGHNA and CDR2 is YNFKEQ in the germline V gene. CDR3 nucleotides: TGTGCCAGCAGCCAGGGGACTAGCGGAACCTATGAGACCCAGTACTTC. It specifies CASSQGTSGTYETQYF.

This clonotype was detected a few times. The chain couples TRBV14 to TRBJ1-2; D is possibly TRBD1 (6 bases). V lost 0 bases to trimming and J lost 6 bases, with 14 bases between them. Germline V gene data show CDR1 as SGHDN and CDR2 as FVKESK. The CDR3 loop spans 15 amino acids. The CDR3 nucleotides are TGTGCCAGCAGCCAAGAGGGGACACCTTCTGATGGCTACACCTTC. As protein: CASSQEGTPSDGYTF.

This clonotype has more than one count but fewer than ten. This chain uses TRBV11-3 with TRBJ1-1; D unresolved. V lost 5 bases to trimming and J lost 4 bases, with 17 bases between them. The CDR3 is made up of 15 amino acids. CDR1 SGHNT and CDR2 YENEEA come from the germline V gene. The CDR3 here is CASSPVGQSGTEAFF. Here the CDR3 DNA reads TGTGCCAGCAGCCCAGTGGGCCAGTCGGGCACTGAAGCTTTCTTT. The full variable domain, in which reference TRBV11-3 and TRBJ1-1 provide the parts outside the CDR3, is EAGVVQSPRYKIIEKKQPVAFWCNPISGHNTLYWYLQNLGQGPELLIRYENEEAVDDSQLPKDRFSAERLKGVDSTLKIQPAELGDSAVYLCASSPVGQSGTEAFFGQGTRLTVV.

The genes are TRBV11-2 and TRBJ2-5; a weak D match, TRBD2 (6 bases). This CDR3 has 15 residues. V was clipped by 1 base and J by 5 bases, with 14 bases between them. CDR1 and CDR2 from the germline V gene are SGHAT and FQNNGV. The CDR3 protein is CASSLGGRRVETQYF. The CDR3 DNA is TGTGCCAGCAGCTTAGGTGGTCGGAGGGTCGAGACCCAGTACTTC.

The rearrangement joins TRBV7-2 to TRBJ1-1; D is undetermined. The CDR3 sequence is 14 residues long. Germline lookup yields CDR1 SGHTA and CDR2 FQGNSA. The germline V and J ends were trimmed by 0 bases and 5 bases, with 10 bases remaining between them. The CDR3 DNA sequence: TGTGCCAGCAGCTTAGCTTACCGGCGGACTGAAGCTTTCTTT. Protein: CASSLAYRRTEAFF.

The chain links TRBV3-1 to TRBJ1-2; D is unclear. V was cut by 3 bases and J by 5 bases, with 16 bases left in between. Per germline, CDR1 LGHDT and CDR2 YNNKEL (reference sequence). The CDR3 covers 15 residues. CDR3 bases: TGTGCCAGCAGCCAGTCTTCACCACGGATGTATGGCTACACCTTC. As protein: CASSQSSPRMYGYTF.

The table lists this clonotype with a few counts. This chain links TRBV7-9 with TRBJ2-3; a possible D gene is TRBD2 (6 bases). The CDR3 is made up of 14 amino acids. The ends were cut back, 5 bases at V and 2 bases at J, with 11 bases in the middle. In germline, CDR1 is SEHNR, CDR2 FQNEAQ (reference sequence). CDR3 sequence: CASSLWTNTDTQYF. For the CDR3, the DNA is TGTGCCAGCAGCCTATGGACTAACACAGATACGCAGTATTTT.

This clonotype was seen a handful of times. The chain carries TRBV27 and TRBJ2-5, with 7 bases lining up with TRBD2. Germline lookup yields CDR1 MNHEY and CDR2 SMNVEV (reference sequence). V was clipped by 3 bases and J by 0 bases; unmatched bases: 7. CDR3 length: 16 amino acids. The CDR3 coding sequence is TGTGCCAGCAGTTTTGGCTGGGGGGGGGACCAAGAGACCCAGTACTTC. Amino acids: CASSFGWGGDQETQYF.

The chain links TRBV7-2 to TRBJ2-7; D might be TRBD1 or TRBD2, each matching 7 bases. The CDR3 consists of 16 residues. From germline, CDR1 is SGHTA and CDR2 FQGNSA. Deletions cut 5 bases from V and 0 bases from J, with 17 bases between. CDR3 residues: CASSPRGGMSSYEQYF. The CDR3 bases are TGTGCCAGCAGCCCCAGGGGGGGGATGAGCTCCTACGAGCAGTACTTC.

V gene TRBV6-6 combines with J gene TRBJ2-1; D is possibly TRBD1 or TRBD2 (5 bases each). This CDR3 spans 16 amino acids. The ends were cut back, 2 bases at V and 4 bases at J, with 15 bases in the middle. Germline assignment: CDR1 MNHNY and CDR2 SVGAGI (reference sequence). For the CDR3, the DNA is TGTGCCAGCAGTTACACCACCCGGGGCCGGTACAATGAGCAGTTCTTC. This gives the protein CASSYTTRGRYNEQFF.